These 2 T cell receptor beta chains originate from one sample sequenced in a study of T cell responses to AZD1222 COVID-19 vaccine. Sequenced by immunoSEQ multiplex PCR; TCRdb stores in-frame clones only, minus some. The sample yields 100,000 to 150,000 clones, approximately 90% seen once. The specimen comprised peripheral blood, sampled on day 0 of MenACWY control vaccination. These receptors were taken from an adult in good health.

The chain uses TRBV2 and TRBJ1-1; the D is unclear. Germline V gene data show CDR1 as SNHLY and CDR2 as FYNNEI. CDR3 size: 14 residues. V was trimmed by 5 bases and J by 1 base, leaving 11 bases between them. The CDR3 loop reads CASSMPIRNTEAFF. Here the CDR3 DNA reads TGTGCCAGCAGTATGCCGATCCGGAACACTGAAGCTTTCTTT.

V and J are TRBV7-9 and TRBJ1-2, with 11 positions matching TRBD1. V gave up 4 bases and J gave up 4 bases; unmatched junction bases: 8. This CDR3 has 16 residues. The germline V gene encodes CDR1 SEHNR and CDR2 FQNEAQ (reference sequence). CDR3 DNA sequence: TGTGCCAGCAGCTCTGGGACAGGGGGGCTAGGCTATGGCTACACCTTC. It specifies CASSSGTGGLGYGYTF. Using reference TRBV7-9 and TRBJ1-2 for the parts outside the CDR3, the full variable domain is DTGVSQNPRHKITKRGQNVTFRCDPISEHNRLYWYRQTLGQGPEFLTYFQNEAQLEKSRLLSDRFSAERPKGSFSTLEIQRTEQGDSAMYLCASSSGTGGLGYGYTFGSGTRLTVV.